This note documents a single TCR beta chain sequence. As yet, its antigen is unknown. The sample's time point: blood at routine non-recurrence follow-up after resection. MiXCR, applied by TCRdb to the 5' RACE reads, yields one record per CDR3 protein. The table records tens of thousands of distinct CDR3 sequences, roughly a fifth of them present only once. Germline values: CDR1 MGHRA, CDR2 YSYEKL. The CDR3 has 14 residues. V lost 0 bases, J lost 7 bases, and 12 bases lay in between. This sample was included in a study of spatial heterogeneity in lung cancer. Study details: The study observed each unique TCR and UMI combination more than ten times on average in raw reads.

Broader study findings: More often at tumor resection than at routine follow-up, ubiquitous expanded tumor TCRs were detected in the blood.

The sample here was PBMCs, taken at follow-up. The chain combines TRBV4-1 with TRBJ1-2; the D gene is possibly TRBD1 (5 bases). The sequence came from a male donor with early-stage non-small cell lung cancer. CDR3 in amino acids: CASSQDRGALGYTF. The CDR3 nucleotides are TGCGCCAGCAGCCAAGATCGAGGGGCGCTTGGCTACACCTTC.